The 17 T cell receptor beta chains given below trace back to one sample, sequenced in a study of blood T cell repertoires in COVID-19. Libraries were prepared by immunoSEQ multiplex PCR; TCRdb keeps only in-frame clonotypes and omits some of them. This table holds around 130,000 clones, less than 85% found once. Sequenced input: peripheral blood. These receptors all come from a woman older than 75 with acute or convalescent COVID-19.

This clone was seen only once. J is TRBJ1-2 and V is TRBV6-6, with D tentatively TRBD1 (6 bases). There are 14 residues in the CDR3. Between the trimmed V and J ends, which lost 4 bases and 8 bases, there was a span of 17 bases. CDR1 is MNHNY, CDR2 SVGAGI, per germline (reference sequence). The CDR3 is CASSSPRGGVGYTF. In DNA, the CDR3 is TGTGCCAGCAGTTCCCCTAGGGGGGGTGTGGGCTACACCTTC.

This rearrangement joins TRBV7-8 to TRBJ2-1, with TRBD2 identical over 7 bases. CDR1 is SGHVS and CDR2 is FQNEAQ in the germline V gene. Trimming cost V 1 base and J 10 bases; bases outside gene matches: 4. The CDR3 totals 13 residues. The DNA for the CDR3 is TGTGCCAGCAGCTTAGGACTAGCACACGAGCAGTTCTTC. Protein: CASSLGLAHEQFF.

The chain couples TRBV7-2 to TRBJ2-7; the match to TRBD2 covers 13 bases. Germline V gene sequence: CDR1 SGHTA, CDR2 FQGNSA. The length of the CDR3 is 15 residues. Trimming cost V 5 bases and J 2 bases; bases outside gene matches: 3. CDR3 residues: CASSAGTSGTYEQYF. The CDR3, as DNA: TGTGCCAGCAGCGCGGGGACTAGCGGGACCTACGAGCAGTACTTC.

V and J are TRBV15 and TRBJ2-1, with 10 bases lining up with TRBD1. The V gene end was trimmed by 2 bases and the J gene end by 9 bases; junction bases not matched to a gene: 10. The length of the CDR3 is 16 residues. Germline loops: CDR1 LNHNV, CDR2 YYDKDF (reference sequence). CDR3 in amino acids: CATSRLGQGKLGEQFF. The DNA of the CDR3 is TGTGCCACCAGCAGACTGGGACAGGGGAAACTTGGTGAGCAGTTCTTC.

The rearrangement uses TRBV5-6 and TRBJ1-1; perhaps TRBD1 as D (5 bases). The CDR3 has 16 residues. Germline lookup yields CDR1 SGHDT and CDR2 YYEEEE. V was pared by 3 bases and J by 0 bases, with 15 bases between. The CDR3 coding sequence is TGTGCCAGCAGCTCAATCGGGGGGGAATTGAACACTGAAGCTTTCTTT. Residues: CASSSIGGELNTEAFF.

The chain links TRBV5-1 to TRBJ1-5, with a weak D call TRBD1 (5 bases). The CDR3 loop spans 15 amino acids. The V gene's germline CDR1 is SGHRS and CDR2 YFSETQ. V was pared by 0 bases and J by 4 bases, with 11 bases between. CDR3: CASSLGGGENQPQHF. CDR3 DNA sequence: TGCGCCAGCAGCTTGGGCGGGGGGGAGAATCAGCCCCAGCATTTT.

The chain carries TRBV7-9 and TRBJ1-6; 7 bases agree with TRBD1. V shed 6 bases and J 10 bases; nucleotides not matched to a gene: 9. Germline-derived CDR1 and CDR2 are SEHNR and FQNEAQ (reference sequence). CDR3 length equals 14 residues. CDR3: CASRATGEISPLHF. As DNA, the CDR3 is TGTGCCAGCAGGGCAACAGGGGAGATATCACCCCTCCACTTT.

The chain uses TRBV7-9 and TRBJ2-7, with 8 nucleotides matching TRBD2. With V trimmed by 2 bases and J by 1 base, 1 base remained unmatched. This CDR3 spans 14 amino acids. Germline loops: CDR1 SEHNR, CDR2 FQNEAQ (reference sequence). In DNA form, the CDR3 reads TGTGCCAGCAGCTTAACTAGCGGATCCTACGAGCAGTACTTC. Its protein is CASSLTSGSYEQYF.

The rearrangement uses TRBV14 and TRBJ1-2, with D possibly matching TRBD1 (5 bases). CDR1 is SGHDN, CDR2 FVKESK, per germline. This CDR3 region has 14 residues. Trimming pared 5 bases from V and 3 bases from J, leaving 13 bases between. The CDR3 protein is CASSSRGAHYGYTF. The CDR3 nucleotides are TGTGCCAGCAGCTCCCGCGGGGCACACTATGGCTACACCTTC.

The chain links TRBV19 to TRBJ1-3; D perhaps matches TRBD1 (6 bases). This CDR3 comprises 16 residues. V was clipped by 7 bases and J by 0 bases, with 16 bases between them. CDR1 LNHDA and CDR2 SQIVND come from the germline V gene (reference sequence). CDR3 loop: CASTVTGLLSGNTIYF. In DNA form, the CDR3 reads TGTGCCAGTACCGTGACAGGTCTTCTCTCTGGAAACACCATATATTTT. The whole variable domain, filled in from reference TRBV19 and TRBJ1-3, reads DGGITQSPKYLFRKEGQNVTLSCEQNLNHDAMYWYRQDPGQGLRLIYYSQIVNDFQKGDIAEGYSVSREKKESFPLTVTSAQKNPTAFYLCASTVTGLLSGNTIYFGEGSWLTVV.

As regards this clone: In the same sample, other DNA sequences code for this CDR3. The CDR3 protein is CASSPGGSGANVLTF. DNA for the CDR3: TGTGCCAGCAGCCCGGGGGGATCTGGGGCCAACGTCCTGACTTTC. The rearrangement uses TRBV7-2 and TRBJ2-6, with TRBD2 matching 7 bases. After removal of 5 bases from V and 1 base from J, the junction contained 2 bases not matched to a gene. The CDR3 length is 15 residues. Germline CDR1 and CDR2: SGHTA and FQGNSA.

J is TRBJ1-1 and V is TRBV7-2, with 9 bases matching TRBD1. The trim removed 4 bases at V and 3 bases at J, leaving 6 bases unmatched. The CDR3 is 15 residues long. The germline CDR1 and CDR2 sequences are SGHTA and FQGNSA. The CDR3 protein is CASSSRQGGDTEAFF. The DNA of the CDR3 is TGTGCCAGCAGCTCAAGACAGGGGGGGGACACTGAAGCTTTCTTT.

This clone has a count of ten or more. The chain joins TRBV7-9 to TRBJ1-2; D is unresolved. Germline loops: CDR1 SEHNR, CDR2 FQNEAQ (reference sequence). Trimming stripped 3 bases from V and 5 bases from J, with 10 bases between. The CDR3 is 13 amino acids. For the CDR3, the DNA is TGTGCCAGCAGCTTTCTTCCGGAGTATGGCTACACCTTC. This gives the protein CASSFLPEYGYTF. Complete variable domain (other parts from reference TRBV7-9 and TRBJ1-2): DTGVSQNPRHKITKRGQNVTFRCDPISEHNRLYWYRQTLGQGPEFLTYFQNEAQLEKSRLLSDRFSAERPKGSFSTLEIQRTEQGDSAMYLCASSFLPEYGYTFGSGTRLTVV.

This sequence joins TRBV2 and TRBJ1-2; 11 bases map to TRBD1. Per germline, CDR1 SNHLY and CDR2 FYNNEI. J was trimmed by 5 bases and V by 3 bases; bases with no gene match: 2. The CDR3 extends over 14 amino acids. CDR3 loop: CASSDGQGAYGYTF. For the CDR3, the DNA is TGTGCCAGCAGTGACGGACAGGGGGCATATGGCTACACCTTC.

The chain couples TRBV30 to TRBJ2-6; TRBD1 matches 7 bases. The CDR3 runs to 15 residues. The V gene end was trimmed by 0 bases and the J gene end by 4 bases; junction bases not matched to a gene: 3. Germline-derived CDR1 and CDR2 are GTSNPN and SVGIG (reference sequence). Written as DNA, the CDR3 is TGTGCCTGGAGTGTAATGACAGGGGGGGCCAACGTCCTGACTTTC. Protein: CAWSVMTGGANVLTF.

This chain uses TRBV5-1 with TRBJ1-1; no clear D. V was cut by 0 bases and J by 0 bases, with 12 bases left in between. This CDR3 contains 16 residues. CDR1 SGHRS and CDR2 YFSETQ come from the germline V gene. CDR3 coding DNA: TGCGCCAGCAGCTTGGTAGTCGGTCCGGTGAACACTGAAGCTTTCTTT. It yields the protein CASSLVVGPVNTEAFF.

V usage is TRBV4-1 and J usage is TRBJ2-1; D remains ambiguous. Per germline, CDR1 MGHRA and CDR2 YSYEKL. V lost 5 bases and J lost 0, with 11 bases in between. This CDR3 is built from 15 residues. The CDR3 sequence is CASSFDWSSYNEQFF. The CDR3 DNA reads as TGCGCCAGCAGCTTCGACTGGAGCTCCTACAATGAGCAGTTCTTC.